This is a list of T cell receptor beta chains from one sample in a study of T-cell memory formation after mild COVID-19. Using its own MiXCR run on the 5' RACE reads, TCRdb lists one record per CDR3 protein. The table shows around 300,000 distinct CDR3 sequences, with over 11% occurring only once. The sequenced material came from PBMCs or a T cell subset sorted from them (not recorded which). The receptors stem from a young man who had mild COVID-19 (a few samples of this study predate the infection). Cell type and time point are not known. Each CDR3 is given with its conserved first and last residue. The D gene is left open where the match is weak. Some rows have no size entry. The others give once, few or many, or a class for an expanded clone.

length: 14; D: TRBD1; V: TRBV12-3/TRBV12-4; J: TRBJ1-1; size: NA; CDR3: CASSFQGANTEAFF; DNA: TGTGCCAGCAGTTTTCAGGGGGCGAACACTGAAGCTTTCTTT
length: 17; D: TRBD1; V: TRBV5-1; J: TRBJ2-2; size: few; CDR3: CASSNWAKQGATGELFF; DNA: TGCGCCAGCAGCAATTGGGCCAAACAGGGGGCCACCGGGGAGCTGTTTTTT
length: 17; D: TRBD2; V: TRBV6-4; J: TRBJ2-3; size: few; CDR3: CASSRTSGGAGTDTQYF; DNA: TGTGCCAGCAGCCGGACTAGCGGGGGGGCAGGCACAGATACGCAGTATTTT
length: 16; D: TRBD1; V: TRBV5-1; J: TRBJ2-2; size: few; CDR3: CASSGTGATNTGELFF; DNA: TGCGCCAGCAGCGGAACAGGGGCGACGAACACCGGGGAGCTGTTTTTT
length: 15; D: NA; V: TRBV12-3/TRBV12-4; J: TRBJ2-1; size: few; CDR3: CASSSSTVSYNEQFF; DNA: TGTGCCAGCAGTTCCTCTACAGTCTCCTACAATGAGCAGTTCTTC
length: 18; D: TRBD2; V: TRBV4-3; J: TRBJ2-2; size: many; CDR3: CASSQAEISGGAAGELFF; DNA: TGCGCCAGCAGCCAAGCGGAGATTAGCGGGGGGGCCGCCGGGGAGCTGTTTTTT
length: 14; D: NA; V: TRBV25-1; J: TRBJ1-5; size: few; CDR3: CASSEVGSNQPQHF; DNA: TGTGCCAGCAGTGAAGTAGGTAGCAATCAGCCCCAGCATTTT
length: 15; D: NA; V: TRBV28; J: TRBJ2-5; size: NA; CDR3: CASSLGAVSGETQYF; DNA: TGTGCCAGCAGTTTAGGGGCTGTGAGCGGAGAGACCCAGTACTTC
length: 14; D: NA; V: TRBV20-1; J: TRBJ2-1; size: few; CDR3: CSVRTGNSGEGQFF; DNA: TGCAGTGTCCGGACAGGGAACTCAGGGGAGGGGCAGTTCTTC
length: 14; D: NA; V: TRBV5-1; J: TRBJ2-5; size: many; CDR3: CASSLANGAETQYF; DNA: TGCGCCAGCAGCTTGGCCAACGGGGCTGAGACCCAGTACTTC
length: 16; D: TRBD2; V: TRBV6-2/TRBV6-3; J: TRBJ2-1; size: many; CDR3: CASSPLEGLPYNEQFF; DNA: TGTGCCAGCAGCCCACTGGAGGGACTACCATACAATGAGCAGTTCTTC
length: 17; D: TRBD1; V: TRBV7-9; J: TRBJ1-5; size: few; CDR3: CASSRFSGTGGNQPQHF; DNA: TGTGCCAGCAGCCGATTTTCCGGGACAGGGGGTAATCAGCCCCAGCATTTT
length: 12; D: NA; V: TRBV20-1; J: TRBJ1-4; size: NA; CDR3: CSAKGMDEKLFF; DNA: TGCAGTGCTAAGGGAATGGATGAAAAACTGTTTTTT
length: 15; D: TRBD1; V: TRBV7-9; J: TRBJ2-1; size: few; CDR3: CASSWKGQGYNEQFF; DNA: TGTGCCAGCAGCTGGAAGGGACAGGGCTACAATGAGCAGTTCTTC
length: 15; D: NA; V: TRBV6-5; J: TRBJ2-2; size: few; CDR3: CASSPETRGAGELFF; DNA: TGTGCCAGCAGTCCCGAAACACGGGGCGCCGGGGAGCTGTTTTTT
length: 13; D: TRBD1; V: TRBV29-1; J: TRBJ1-4; size: NA; CDR3: CSVGGQGGEKLFF; DNA: TGCAGCGTGGGGGGACAGGGGGGCGAAAAACTGTTTTTT
length: 11; D: NA; V: TRBV5-1; J: TRBJ2-5; size: many; CDR3: CASREEETQYF; DNA: TGCGCCAGCCGAGAGGAAGAGACCCAGTACTTC
length: 12; D: NA; V: TRBV10-3; J: TRBJ2-5; size: few; CDR3: CAIRGSQETQYF; DNA: TGTGCCATCCGCGGGTCCCAAGAGACCCAGTACTTC
length: 15; D: NA; V: TRBV5-4; J: TRBJ2-3; size: NA; CDR3: CASSFDGESTDTQYF; DNA: TGTGCCAGCAGCTTCGACGGAGAGAGCACAGATACGCAGTATTTT
length: 16; D: TRBD2; V: TRBV7-9; J: TRBJ2-3; size: few; CDR3: CASSYSGGAGADTQYF; DNA: TGTGCCAGCAGTTATAGCGGGGGGGCCGGGGCAGATACGCAGTATTTT
length: 9; D: NA; V: TRBV7-2; J: TRBJ1-1; size: many; CDR3: CASRRGAFF; DNA: TGTGCCAGCCGCCGAGGAGCTTTCTTT
length: 15; D: TRBD2; V: TRBV6-5; J: TRBJ2-3; size: NA; CDR3: CASSYGTSGRDTQYF; DNA: TGTGCCAGCAGTTATGGTACTAGCGGGAGGGATACGCAGTATTTT
length: 13; D: NA; V: TRBV4-1; J: TRBJ2-1; size: many; CDR3: CASSQRGGNEQFF; DNA: TGCGCCAGCAGCCAACGGGGCGGGAATGAGCAGTTCTTC
length: 14; D: NA; V: TRBV12-3/TRBV12-4; J: TRBJ1-1; size: NA; CDR3: CASSPQGVNTEAFF; DNA: TGTGCCAGCAGTCCCCAGGGAGTCAACACTGAAGCTTTCTTT
length: 15; D: NA; V: TRBV7-2; J: TRBJ1-5; size: few; CDR3: CASSLAHRSNQPQHF; DNA: TGTGCCAGCAGCTTGGCTCACAGGAGCAATCAGCCCCAGCATTTT
length: 14; D: NA; V: TRBV7-9; J: TRBJ2-5; size: once; CDR3: CASSLGAAKETQYF; DNA: TGTGCCAGCAGCTTAGGGGCAGCCAAAGAGACCCAGTACTTC
length: 14; D: NA; V: TRBV5-1; J: TRBJ2-1; size: NA; CDR3: CASKVHPAYNEQFF; DNA: TGCGCCAGCAAAGTACACCCCGCTTACAATGAGCAGTTCTTC
length: 16; D: TRBD2; V: TRBV3-1; J: TRBJ2-2; size: NA; CDR3: CASSSTSPTNTGELFF; DNA: TGTGCCAGCAGTTCGACTAGCCCCACGAACACCGGGGAGCTGTTTTTT
length: 17; D: TRBD2; V: TRBV5-1; J: TRBJ2-5; size: few; CDR3: CASSQGGLAGRLETQYF; DNA: TGCGCCAGCAGCCAAGGCGGACTAGCGGGCAGACTTGAGACCCAGTACTTC
length: 16; D: NA; V: TRBV5-1; J: TRBJ2-3; size: many; CDR3: CASSLPQGVGADTQYF; DNA: TGCGCCAGCAGCTTGCCCCAGGGAGTTGGGGCAGATACGCAGTATTTT
length: 15; D: TRBD1; V: TRBV7-2; J: TRBJ1-1; size: few; CDR3: CASSPYRGRDTEAFF; DNA: TGTGCCAGCAGCCCGTACAGGGGACGGGACACTGAAGCTTTCTTT
length: 15; D: TRBD1; V: TRBV3-1; J: TRBJ1-2; size: few; CDR3: CASSQERGRGLGYTF; DNA: TGTGCCAGCAGCCAAGAAAGGGGCAGGGGGCTTGGCTACACCTTC
length: 13; D: NA; V: TRBV5-4; J: TRBJ2-5; size: NA; CDR3: CATRGGFQETQYF; DNA: TGTGCCACCAGGGGGGGATTCCAAGAGACCCAGTACTTC
length: 16; D: TRBD2; V: TRBV27; J: TRBJ2-3; size: few; CDR3: CASSGPSGGPPDTQYF; DNA: TGTGCCAGCAGCGGTCCTAGCGGGGGGCCCCCAGATACGCAGTATTTT
length: 15; D: TRBD2; V: TRBV20-1; J: TRBJ2-1; size: NA; CDR3: CSARVREATVNEQFF; DNA: TGCAGTGCTAGAGTTCGGGAGGCGACTGTCAATGAGCAGTTCTTC
length: 13; D: NA; V: TRBV5-1; J: TRBJ1-2; size: NA; CDR3: CASSLSPRNGYTF; DNA: TGCGCCAGCAGCTTGAGTCCACGGAATGGCTACACCTTC
length: 15; D: TRBD2; V: TRBV4-1; J: TRBJ2-3; size: many; CDR3: CASSVTSGGKDTQYF; DNA: TGCGCCAGCAGCGTGACTAGCGGGGGTAAAGATACGCAGTATTTT
length: 14; D: NA; V: TRBV19; J: TRBJ2-3; size: few; CDR3: CASTQATGSDTQYF; DNA: TGTGCCAGTACCCAAGCAACAGGGTCGGATACGCAGTATTTT
length: 16; D: TRBD1; V: TRBV5-1; J: TRBJ1-1; size: NA; CDR3: CASSQRQGGSGTEAFF; DNA: TGCGCCAGCAGCCAGAGACAGGGTGGTTCTGGGACTGAAGCTTTCTTT
length: 14; D: NA; V: TRBV25-1; J: TRBJ1-2; size: NA; CDR3: CASSEQTGFYGYTF; DNA: TGTGCCAGCAGTGAACAGACAGGTTTCTATGGCTACACCTTC
length: 14; D: NA; V: TRBV5-5; J: TRBJ2-1; size: few; CDR3: CASSLVGIYNEQFF; DNA: TGTGCCAGCAGCTTGGTAGGGATCTACAATGAGCAGTTCTTC
length: 15; D: TRBD2; V: TRBV7-2; J: TRBJ2-3; size: few; CDR3: CASTTYLAGGLTQYF; DNA: TGTGCCAGCACCACTTACCTAGCGGGGGGGTTAACGCAGTATTTT
length: 14; D: NA; V: TRBV5-6; J: TRBJ2-7; size: many; CDR3: CASSLRTGMGEQYF; DNA: TGTGCCAGCAGCTTACGAACAGGGATGGGGGAGCAGTACTTC
length: 13; D: NA; V: TRBV5-1; J: TRBJ2-7; size: NA; CDR3: CASSLFREYEQYF; DNA: TGCGCCAGCAGCTTGTTCAGGGAGTACGAGCAGTACTTC
length: 13; D: NA; V: TRBV10-3; J: TRBJ2-3; size: NA; CDR3: CAISGARADTQYF; DNA: TGTGCCATCAGTGGAGCGAGAGCAGATACGCAGTATTTT
length: 15; D: NA; V: TRBV7-6; J: TRBJ1-6; size: few; CDR3: CASSLVDRAYSPLHF; DNA: TGTGCCAGCAGCTTAGTAGATAGGGCGTACTCACCCCTCCACTTT
length: 18; D: TRBD1; V: TRBV4-3; J: TRBJ1-2; size: NA; CDR3: CASSQESRTGRSGYGYTF; DNA: TGCGCCAGCAGCCAAGAATCACGGACAGGGAGGTCCGGCTATGGCTACACCTTC
length: 14; D: NA; V: TRBV29-1; J: TRBJ1-1; size: few; CDR3: CSVERTRPNTEAFF; DNA: TGCAGCGTTGAACGTACGAGGCCAAACACTGAAGCTTTCTTT
length: 13; D: NA; V: TRBV12-3/TRBV12-4; J: TRBJ1-1; size: many; CDR3: CASSWLQDTEAFF; DNA: TGTGCCAGCAGTTGGCTGCAGGACACTGAAGCTTTCTTT
length: 17; D: NA; V: TRBV18; J: TRBJ2-1; size: NA; CDR3: CASSPQTGTDPYNEQFF; DNA: TGTGCCAGCTCACCTCAGACCGGGACGGATCCCTACAATGAGCAGTTCTTC
length: 16; D: NA; V: TRBV4-1; J: TRBJ1-6; size: few; CDR3: CASSRGQQRDNSPLHF; DNA: TGCGCCAGCAGCCGAGGACAACAGCGAGATAATTCACCCCTCCACTTT
length: 12; D: NA; V: TRBV15; J: TRBJ1-2; size: few; CDR3: CATSRDFYGYTF; DNA: TGTGCCACCAGCAGAGACTTCTATGGCTACACCTTC
length: 13; D: NA; V: TRBV4-1; J: TRBJ2-1; size: few; CDR3: CASSQVLGNEQFF; DNA: TGCGCCAGCAGCCAAGTTCTTGGGAATGAGCAGTTCTTC